The clone carrying this TCR beta chain was found a few times. TCRdb passed the 5' RACE reads through MiXCR, listing each CDR3 protein once. The sample records roughly 50,000 distinct CDR3 sequences, 15% to 20% being singletons. The CDR3 runs 19 residues. Per germline, CDR1 MGHRA and CDR2 YSYEKL. V was clipped by 0 bases and J by 0 bases, with 18 bases between them. The sequence came from a female donor with breast cancer. The J gene is TRBJ1-5, the V gene TRBV4-1; no clear D. Specimen: naive CD4+ T cells sorted from blood. The subset is: naive CD4+ T cells, CD4+CD45RA+CD25-. CDR3: CASSQEPRSIGYSNQPQHF. CDR3 nucleotide sequence: TGCGCCAGCAGCCAAGAACCCAGGAGTATCGGGTATAGCAATCAGCCCCAGCATTTT.